One T cell receptor (beta chain) is described in this entry. V was pared by 4 bases and J by 7 bases, with 13 bases between. The CDR3 covers 13 residues. The germline V gene has CDR1 ENHRY and CDR2 SYGVKD. The data were obtained in a study of blood T cell repertoires in COVID-19. On the study more broadly: The United States, Italy and Spain supplied acute and convalescent COVID-19 samples.

The study recruited people aged roughly 18 to 100 years across around 24 US areas. All recovered Cohort 3 donors got two negative PCRs, got clearance, or saw symptom resolution. The authors' processing: Reference gene primer amplification in the assay estimated nucleated cell counts. Method: immunoSEQ multiplex PCR; TCRdb's copy keeps in-frame clones and lacks some. V, J and clone size reflect that table, while D and trimming were determined from the DNA. The sample lists approximately 470,000 clones, approximately 86% occurring once. This sequence joins TRBV10-3 and TRBJ1-2; D gene unclear. The specimen sequenced was PBMCs or T cells enriched from blood (not recorded which). This receptor was identified in a woman between 18 and 30 years old who had recovered from COVID-19. As DNA, the CDR3 is TGTGCCATCAGTGTTGAGGGTATCCGTGGCTACACCTTC. It codes for CAISVEGIRGYTF.